This T cell receptor (beta chain) derives from a study of ipilimumab plus nivolumab after autologous stem cell transplantation. Study at large: A median of roughly 8 nivolumab and roughly 5 ipilimumab doses were given.

TCRdb's copy holds only in-frame clones and misses some; the assay was immunoSEQ multiplex PCR. The profile shows roughly 86,000 clones, over 80% of them singletons. Germline V gives CDR1 WNHNN, CDR2 SYGVQD (reference sequence). With 8 bases clipped from V and 5 bases from J, the junction kept 10 bases outside the gene matches. There are 15 residues in the CDR3. This clone was picked up one time. Patients received nivolumab 3 mg/kg at weeks 1, 4, 7, 10, then fortnightly to week 26. The chain uses TRBV10-1 and TRBJ2-3; 10 positions match TRBD2. The clonotype was recovered from a male donor with diffuse large B-cell lymphoma. Sequenced material: PBMCs, taken in a trial of ipilimumab plus nivolumab as post-transplant consolidation. Here the CDR3 DNA reads TGCGCCAGCGGAGAGCGGGGGGGTGAGGGAGATACGCAGTATTTT. Translated: CASGERGGEGDTQYF.